Below are 5 T cell receptor beta chains sequenced from a single sample in a study of early T cells in non-severe SARS-CoV-2 infection. MiXCR was run by TCRdb on the 5' RACE reads, yielding one entry per CDR3 protein. The data show 35,000 to 45,000 distinct CDR3 sequences, approximately 6.3% seen once. Sequencing was performed on whole blood, taken at baseline. Source of these receptors: an adult who was a healthcare worker with PCR-confirmed SARS-CoV-2 infection or an uninfected control (not recorded which).

This clonotype was recorded many times. V gene TRBV5-1 combines with J gene TRBJ1-2; a possible D gene is TRBD1 (5 bases). This CDR3 spans 15 amino acids. Germline loops: CDR1 SGHRS, CDR2 YFSETQ. V lost 4 bases, J lost 4 bases, and 17 bases lay in between. The CDR3 nucleotides read TGCGCCAGCAGCCATGGGGAGGGGTCTGGCTATGGCTACACCTTC. Translating gives CASSHGEGSGYGYTF.

V gene TRBV29-1 combines with J gene TRBJ1-1, with a weak D call TRBD1 (6 bases). Germline-derived CDR1 and CDR2 are SQVTM and ANQGSEA. V lost 2 bases to trimming and J lost 7 bases, with 14 bases between them. This CDR3 has 13 amino acids. The DNA of the CDR3 is TGCAGCGTTGAACGAGGACAGTTAGATGAAGCTTTCTTT. This codes for CSVERGQLDEAFF.

This clonotype has at least ten counts. The chain employs TRBV25-1 and TRBJ2-2; no definite D call. This CDR3 region has 13 residues. Trimming left V 8 bases short and J 4 bases short, with 11 bases between. Germline lookup yields CDR1 MGHDK and CDR2 SYGVNS. For the CDR3, the DNA is TGTGCCAGCCGGACGGAATCCACCGGGGAGCTGTTTTTT. Translation gives CASRTESTGELFF.

The chain employs TRBV7-9 and TRBJ2-7, with D perhaps matching TRBD2 (5 bases). Trimming removed 0 bases at V and 4 bases at J, with 13 bases between. Germline V gives CDR1 SEHNR, CDR2 FQNEAQ (reference sequence). CDR3 length: 15 amino acids. The CDR3, as DNA: TGTGCCAGCAGCTTAGCGCAAGGCCGGGAATACGAGCAGTACTTC. As protein: CASSLAQGREYEQYF.

This clonotype was found a few times. The V gene is TRBV24-1, the J gene TRBJ2-3, with TRBD1 matching over 11 bases. The trim removed 2 bases at V and 3 bases at J, leaving 0 bases unmatched. This CDR3 contains 15 residues. Germline CDR1 is KGHDR and CDR2 is SFDVKD. CDR3 in amino acids: CATSDWDRGTDTQYF. For the CDR3, the DNA is TGTGCCACCAGTGATTGGGACAGGGGGACAGATACGCAGTATTTT.